A single sample is the source of the 23 T cell receptor beta chains below, sequenced in a study of T cells in narcolepsy. TCRdb's table, derived via immunoSEQ multiplex PCR, lists solely in-frame clones and lacks some. The data show about 21,000 clones, with about 91% seen just once and approximately 1.1% held by the top ten. Sequences were obtained from CD45RA- memory CD4+ T cells from PBMCs. Source of these receptors: a human donor with narcolepsy.

This clone has just one count. The chain uses TRBV6-1 and TRBJ2-2; D uncertain. The germline V and J ends were trimmed by 2 bases and 6 bases, with 16 bases remaining between them. CDR3 length: 16 amino acids. Germline values: CDR1 MNHNS, CDR2 SASEGT. The CDR3 DNA follows: TGTGCCAGCAGTGAAAGGTCCCCCCTAGGCTCCGGGGAGCTGTTTTTT. This encodes CASSERSPLGSGELFF.

This sequence joins TRBV5-4 and TRBJ2-3; 14 nucleotides match TRBD2. Per the germline V gene, CDR1 is SGHNT and CDR2 is YYREEE (reference sequence). This CDR3 contains 15 residues. V was pared by 5 bases and J by 7 bases, with 6 bases of the junction left unmatched. As DNA, the CDR3 is TGTGCCAGCAGTTGGGGACTAGCGGGAGTGTATACGCAGTATTTT. Protein product: CASSWGLAGVYTQYF.

The chain carries TRBV6-5 and TRBJ1-3, with a possible D match to TRBD1 (6 bases). Trimming shortened V by 1 base and J by 7 bases, and 14 bases separated the two germline ends. This CDR3 is 15 amino acids long. The germline V gene encodes CDR1 MNHEY and CDR2 SVGAGI. The CDR3 DNA reads as TGTGCCAGCAGTTACTTGCTTGGGGGGCCGAACACCATATATTTT. Translated: CASSYLLGGPNTIYF.

The CDR3 protein is CASSPQAGGANEQFF. CDR3 DNA: TGTGCCAGCAGCCCACAAGCGGGAGGGGCCAATGAGCAGTTCTTC. The gene calls are TRBV7-3 and TRBJ2-1; 10 nucleotides agree with TRBD2. The CDR3 loop spans 15 amino acids. Losses at the gene ends were 5 bases for V and 6 bases for J; bases not matched to a gene: 7. Germline V gene data show CDR1 as SGHTA and CDR2 as FQGTGA.

The genes are TRBV28 and TRBJ1-2; 8 nucleotides align to TRBD1. V lost 8 bases and J lost 3; bases outside the gene matches: 5. Germline V gene lookup returns CDR1 MDHEN and CDR2 SYDVKM. This CDR3 contains 13 residues. The CDR3 region is CASRDRRDYGYTF. In DNA, the CDR3 is TGTGCCAGCCGGGACAGGAGAGACTATGGCTACACCTTC.

CDR3 coding DNA: TGTGCCATCAGTGAGTCGGGGCAGGTTATCAAGCCCCAGCATTTT. This sequence encodes CAISESGQVIKPQHF. The chain links TRBV10-3 to TRBJ1-5, with D possibly being TRBD1 (5 bases). CDR1 and CDR2 from the germline V gene are ENHRY and SYGVKD. The CDR3 is made up of 15 amino acids. Deletions cut 0 bases from V and 8 bases from J, with 14 bases between.

The V call is TRBV9, the J call TRBJ2-3; D not certain. Trimming left V 2 bases short and J 5 bases short, with 12 bases between. The CDR3 is 14 amino acids. CDR1 and CDR2 from the germline V gene are SGDLS and YYNGEE. In DNA form, the CDR3 reads TGTGCCAGCAGCGTGGGCGGCGGTGGAGATACGCAGTATTTT. Its translation is CASSVGGGGDTQYF. The complete variable domain, with remaining parts taken from reference TRBV9 and TRBJ2-3, reads DSGVTQTPKHLITATGQRVTLRCSPRSGDLSVYWYQQSLDQGLQFLIQYYNGEERAKGNILERFSAQQFPDLHSELNLSSLELGDSALYFCASSVGGGGDTQYFGPGTRLTVL.

The chain links TRBV2 to TRBJ2-1; TRBD2 agrees at 8 bases. V was clipped by 9 bases and J by 8 bases; unmatched bases: 9. The CDR3 is 13 amino acids. Germline CDR1 is SNHLY and CDR2 is FYNNEI. The CDR3 loop reads CARTSGSRDEQFF. DNA of the CDR3: TGTGCCAGGACCAGCGGGAGTCGTGATGAGCAGTTCTTC.

The chain has TRBV9 and TRBJ2-3; D remains unclear. Germline assignment: CDR1 SGDLS and CDR2 YYNGEE. This CDR3 has 15 residues. Between the trimmed V and J ends, which lost 1 base and 0 bases, there was a span of 9 bases. CDR3 protein: CASSVITSSTDTQYF. CDR3 coding DNA: TGTGCCAGCAGCGTAATTACCTCTAGCACAGATACGCAGTATTTT. The full variable domain, in which reference TRBV9 and TRBJ2-3 provide the parts outside the CDR3, is DSGVTQTPKHLITATGQRVTLRCSPRSGDLSVYWYQQSLDQGLQFLIQYYNGEERAKGNILERFSAQQFPDLHSELNLSSLELGDSALYFCASSVITSSTDTQYFGPGTRLTVL.

This chain joins TRBV4-2 and TRBJ2-7, with 8 bases that match TRBD1. CDR1 LGHNA and CDR2 YNFKEQ come from the germline V gene. V dropped 3 bases and J dropped 6; count of bases not matched to a gene: 10. This CDR3 has 15 residues. CDR3 nucleotide sequence: TGTGCCAGCAGCCATCCGGACAGGGCTAGTAGCGAGCAGTACTTC. It yields the protein CASSHPDRASSEQYF.

The chain is built from TRBV14 and TRBJ1-2; D remains unclear. This CDR3 contains 14 residues. The ends were cut back, 4 bases at V and 4 bases at J, with 13 bases in the middle. CDR1 and CDR2 from the germline V gene are SGHDN and FVKESK. The CDR3 region has the DNA TGTGCCAGCAGCCGTCAGGAAGGGCCCTATGGCTACACCTTC. Translated, it gives CASSRQEGPYGYTF.

The chain has TRBV20-1 and TRBJ1-1; D remains unclear. CDR1 is DFQATT, CDR2 SNEGSKA, per germline (reference sequence). The CDR3 is 11 residues long. Trimming pared 7 bases from V and 4 bases from J, leaving 10 bases between. This CDR3 is CSGGEVTEAFF. CDR3 DNA: TGCAGTGGGGGAGAGGTCACTGAAGCTTTCTTT.

The gene calls are TRBV5-1 and TRBJ2-7; 8 bases align to TRBD1. CDR1 and CDR2 from the germline V gene are SGHRS and YFSETQ. This CDR3 comprises 14 residues. The trim removed 4 bases at V and 6 bases at J, leaving 9 bases unmatched. Here the CDR3 DNA reads TGCGCCAGCAGCCCTGGACAGGGAAACGGCGAGCAGTACTTC. The encoded protein is CASSPGQGNGEQYF.

The V call is TRBV6-5, the J call TRBJ2-5, with a possible D match to TRBD2 (5 bases). Germline assignment: CDR1 MNHEY and CDR2 SVGAGI. Trimming took 6 bases from V and 5 from J, leaving 19 bases between them. This CDR3 region has 15 residues. CDR3 residues: CASRPAAGKAETQYF. CDR3 nucleotide sequence: TGTGCCAGCAGACCGGCGGCGGGTAAAGCTGAGACCCAGTACTTC.

A single count supports this clone. The chain joins TRBV28 to TRBJ2-5; D possibly corresponds to TRBD1 (7 bases). V dropped 2 bases and J dropped 2 bases, with 21 bases sitting between them. The CDR3 spans 18 residues. Germline loops: CDR1 MDHEN, CDR2 SYDVKM. CDR3 coding DNA: TGTGCCAGCAGTTTAACCATAATCGGGCGGGACAGACAAGAGACCCAGTACTTC. Protein sequence: CASSLTIIGRDRQETQYF.

CDR3 sequence: CASSLEAPGANVLTF. The DNA of the CDR3 is TGTGCCAGCAGCTTAGAGGCACCTGGGGCCAACGTCCTGACTTTC. The chain is built from TRBV13 and TRBJ2-6, with D unresolved. CDR3 size: 15 residues. The ends were cut back, 1 base at V and 2 bases at J, with 6 bases in the middle. Germline CDR1 and CDR2: PRHDT and FYEKMQ (reference sequence). The full variable domain, its missing parts supplied by reference TRBV13 and TRBJ2-6, is AAGVIQSPRHLIKEKRETATLKCYPIPRHDTVYWYQQGPGQDPQFLISFYEKMQSDKGSIPDRFSAQQFSDYHSELNMSSLELGDSALYFCASSLEAPGANVLTFGAGSRLTVL.

CDR3 DNA sequence: TGCGCCAGCAGCCAAGAAGGGTATTTGAACACTGAAGCTTTCTTT. It translates to CASSQEGYLNTEAFF. The chain combines TRBV4-3 with TRBJ1-1, with D uncertain. This CDR3 has 15 residues. The V gene lost 0 bases and the J gene lost 0 bases, with 8 bases spanning the gap. The V gene's germline CDR1 is LGHNA and CDR2 YSLEER.

This sequence joins TRBV30 and TRBJ2-2, with D maybe TRBD2 (5 bases). Germline V gene lookup returns CDR1 GTSNPN and CDR2 SVGIG (reference sequence). V lost 0 bases and J lost 4, with 15 bases in between. The CDR3 has 16 residues. DNA for the CDR3: TGTGCCTGGAGTGTAACTCGGGGAACCTCCACCGGGGAGCTGTTTTTT. It yields the protein CAWSVTRGTSTGELFF.

This clone has just one count. V and J are TRBV27 and TRBJ2-3; 7 bases match TRBD1. This CDR3 contains 17 residues. V shed 4 bases and J 2 bases; nucleotides not matched to a gene: 12. CDR1 is MNHEY, CDR2 SMNVEV, per germline (reference sequence). The CDR3 sequence is CASSYDRAVLFTDTQYF. The CDR3 DNA follows: TGTGCCAGCAGTTACGACAGGGCCGTCCTATTCACAGATACGCAGTATTTT.

This clone was counted only a few times. V and J are TRBV7-2 and TRBJ1-1; D remains unclear. The CDR3 is 14 residues long. Germline CDR1 reads SGHTA; CDR2 reads FQGNSA. Trimming took off 4 bases at V and 1 base at J, with 10 bases between the two ends. The CDR3 nucleotides are TGTGCCAGCAGCTACCGAGACCGGAACACTGAAGCTTTCTTT. Protein: CASSYRDRNTEAFF.

The chain has TRBV4-3 and TRBJ1-2; the D gene is possibly TRBD1 (6 bases). Trimming took off 0 bases at V and 2 bases at J, with 13 bases between the two ends. The CDR3 is 16 amino acids. Germline V gene lookup returns CDR1 LGHNA and CDR2 YSLEER. The CDR3 is CASSQDRQGPNYGYTF. CDR3 sequence (DNA): TGCGCCAGCAGCCAAGATCGGCAGGGGCCGAACTATGGCTACACCTTC.

This clone occurred once. The chain carries TRBV5-1 and TRBJ2-5; 9 nucleotides agree with TRBD1. The germline V gene has CDR1 SGHRS and CDR2 YFSETQ. With 6 bases clipped from V and 1 base from J, the junction kept 10 bases outside the gene matches. The CDR3 runs to 16 residues. The CDR3 DNA is TGCGCCAGCAAGCAGGGGACAGGGAATCCCCAAGAGACCCAGTACTTC. Amino acids: CASKQGTGNPQETQYF.

The rearrangement uses TRBV27 and TRBJ2-7; 12 bases are shared with TRBD1. CDR3 length: 18 residues. Germline CDR1 reads MNHEY; CDR2 reads SMNVEV (reference sequence). With V trimmed by 8 bases and J by 7 bases, 21 bases remained unmatched. The CDR3 sequence: CASSPLRDRGRRGSEQYF. CDR3 DNA: TGTGCCAGCTCCCCCCTCCGGGACAGGGGGCGTCGGGGGAGTGAGCAGTACTTC.